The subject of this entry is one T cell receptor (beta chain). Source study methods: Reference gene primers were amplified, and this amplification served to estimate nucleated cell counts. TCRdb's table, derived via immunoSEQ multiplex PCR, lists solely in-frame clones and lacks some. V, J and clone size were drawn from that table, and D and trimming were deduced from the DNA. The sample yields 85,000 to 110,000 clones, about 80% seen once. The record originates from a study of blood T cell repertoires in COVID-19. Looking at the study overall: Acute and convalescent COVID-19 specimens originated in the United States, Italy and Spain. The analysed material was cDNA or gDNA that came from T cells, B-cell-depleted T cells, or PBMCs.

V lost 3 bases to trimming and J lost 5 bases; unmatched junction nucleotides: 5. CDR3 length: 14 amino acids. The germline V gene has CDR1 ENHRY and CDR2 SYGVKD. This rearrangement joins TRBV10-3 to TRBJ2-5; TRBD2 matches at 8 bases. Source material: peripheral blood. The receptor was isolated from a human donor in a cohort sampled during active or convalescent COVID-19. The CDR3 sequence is CAISDGAGVETQYF. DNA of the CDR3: TGTGCCATCAGTGATGGAGCGGGGGTGGAGACCCAGTACTTC.